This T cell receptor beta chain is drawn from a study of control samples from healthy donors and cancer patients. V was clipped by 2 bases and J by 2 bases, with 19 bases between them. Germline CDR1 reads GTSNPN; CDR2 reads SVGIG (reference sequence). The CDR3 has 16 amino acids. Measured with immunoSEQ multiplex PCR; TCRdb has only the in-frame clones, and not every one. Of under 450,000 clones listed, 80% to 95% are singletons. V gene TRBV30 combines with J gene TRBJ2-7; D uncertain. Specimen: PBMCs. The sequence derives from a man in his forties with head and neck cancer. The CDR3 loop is CAWSSPRAPTPYEQYF. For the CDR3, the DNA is TGTGCCTGGAGTTCACCTCGGGCCCCGACGCCCTACGAGCAGTACTTC.